This TCR beta chain appears in the sequencing data of a study of chemoradiotherapy in HPV16-positive cancers (dated by TCRdb to 2021 to 2024). The study in broad terms: Using functional T-cell assays on cells from a couple of HPV16-positive patients, the researchers defined candidate HPV-specific T-cell clones and common TCR motifs. The study set out to ask whether T-cell immunity against the HPV oncoproteins E6 and E7 changes over the course of chemoradiotherapy and whether that immunity affects survival. TCR repertoires from over 80 patients with HPV-related cancers were then used to track the candidate HPV-specific TCRs and motifs. Overall study results and their limits: Expansion of candidate HPV-specific clones and E7-related TCR motifs was observed in the tumor microenvironment during treatment, whereas no such expansion was observed for non-HPV-specific T cells. In HPV16-positive patients, expansion of HPV-responsive T cells during chemoradiotherapy was associated with improved recurrence-free survival. The functional definition of HPV-specific T cells came from only two HPV16-positive patients, and the survival association was reported for HPV16-positive patients.

In this sample, this clone turned up once. Its antigen specificity is not known. No clone much larger than this one lies a single base away; base qualities are absent. Repertoires were sampled repeatedly over the course of chemoradiotherapy, so clonal expansion could be followed in the tumor microenvironment. To prepare the library, the immunoSEQ multiplex PCR assay was applied. Here the immuneACCESS table is served through TCRdb, limited to in-frame sequences with V and J called. Missing clones are a known gap in these copies; in checked studies unresolved V genes cover under half, and the rest lacks a known reason. Recorded for this sample are about 32,000 clones; 70% to 90% of them occurred a single time. The top ten clonotypes cover around 4.8% of the sample. Clipping removes 4 bases from V and 3 bases from J, with 11 as the unmatched junction base count. Measured from the cysteine to the phenylalanine, the CDR3 is 18 residues long. The read is trimmed to its CDR3 DNA, 54 bases read in frame from base 1. The germline V gene sets CDR1 to MDHEN and CDR2 to SYDVKM.

This specimen consisted of blood, obtained from a patient who underwent chemoradiotherapy. The sequence is built from TRBV28 and TRBJ2-7; 14 bases in between match TRBD2. The receptor was derived from a human donor with HPV-associated anogenital cancer. This receptor carries the CDR3 CASSSSGTSGGGRYEQYF. The bases read TGTGCCAGCAGTTCGTCCGGGACTAGCGGGGGAGGTCGCTACGAGCAGTACTTC.